Listed below are T cell receptor beta chains from one sample, sequenced in a study of cytomegalovirus exposure and HLA in healthy donors. Clones were sequenced by immunoSEQ multiplex PCR, and TCRdb holds only the in-frame ones, with some missing. The sample has 180,000 or so clones, approximately 72% seen once. The sample consisted of PBMCs. The receptors here all came from a human donor in good health. CDR3s include the opening cysteine and the closing phenylalanine or tryptophan. The order of the fields is D gene, clone size, J gene, V gene, CDR3 DNA, CDR3 protein. D genes are given only for firm matches. The size field is filled for only some rows; it gives once, few, many or a size class.

.,.,TRBJ2-4,TRBV5-1,TGCGCCAGCAGCTTCCGTGGCGGGCGGGCCAAAAACATTCAGTACTTC,CASSFRGGRAKNIQYF
.,.,TRBJ2-3,TRBV2,TGTGCCAGGACGGACCGAGGAGGAGGTACGCAGTATTTT,CARTDRGGGTQYF
.,.,TRBJ2-3,TRBV21-1,TGTGCCAGAGGCAACGGAGCGGTCACAGATACGCAGTATTTT,CARGNGAVTDTQYF
TRBD2,.,TRBJ2-3,TRBV7-6,TGTGCCAGCAGCTCATTACTAGCGGGGCGCACAGATACGCAGTATTTT,CASSSLLAGRTDTQYF
TRBD1,.,TRBJ2-5,TRBV12-5,TGTGCTAGTGGGGAACGACAGGGTTTCGGCCAAGAGACCCAGTACTTC,CASGERQGFGQETQYF
TRBD2,.,TRBJ2-7,TRBV27,TGTGCCAGCAGTTTTTTCCCCGGGGGGGGCGCCTACGAGCAGTACTTC,CASSFFPGGGAYEQYF
.,.,TRBJ1-4,TRBV7-9,TGTGCCAGCAGCTTAGGTTCCTCTAATGAAAAACTGTTTTTT,CASSLGSSNEKLFF
TRBD2,.,TRBJ2-2,TRBV9,TGTGCCAGCAGCGTATCGGGGGGGGCGTACACCGGGGAGCTGTTTTTT,CASSVSGGAYTGELFF
.,.,TRBJ2-7,TRBV5-5,TGTGCCAGCAGCTTGGGCCACGGAGCCTACGAGCAGTACTTC,CASSLGHGAYEQYF
.,.,TRBJ2-7,TRBV27,TGTGCCAGCAGTTTAGAAGGACCTTGGGGCGCCTACGAGCAGTACTTC,CASSLEGPWGAYEQYF
.,.,TRBJ1-3,TRBV5-6,TGTGCCAGCAGCTTCCCGGGATCTGGAAACACCATATATTTT,CASSFPGSGNTIYF
TRBD2,.,TRBJ2-3,TRBV10-2,TGCGCCAGCAATCCGAGCGGGGGGCCAGATACGCAGTATTTT,CASNPSGGPDTQYF
.,.,TRBJ1-2,TRBV7-8,TGTGCCAGCAGCCCTACAGGTGGGGATGGGTATGGCTACACCTTC,CASSPTGGDGYGYTF
TRBD1,.,TRBJ2-3,TRBV9,TGTGCCAGCAGCGTAGGAAACAGGGGGCTAGGAGTAGATACGCAGTATTTT,CASSVGNRGLGVDTQYF
.,once,TRBJ2-3,TRBV15,TGTGCCACCAGCAGAGACCGGGGTCGGCAGTATTTT,CATSRDRGRQYF
.,.,TRBJ2-5,TRBV6-1,TGTGCCAGCAGTGAATTGCGGGAGACCCAGTACTTC,CASSELRETQYF
TRBD1,once,TRBJ2-3,TRBV19,TGTGCCAGTAGCTCGACAGGGTTCAACACAGATACGCAGTATTTT,CASSSTGFNTDTQYF
TRBD2,.,TRBJ2-7,TRBV19,TGTGCCAGTAGTATAGCGAGCGGGAGCTCCTACGAGCAGTACTTC,CASSIASGSSYEQYF
TRBD1,.,TRBJ1-2,TRBV5-1,TGCGCCAGCAGCTTGGACGGACAGGCTAACTATGGCTACACCTTC,CASSLDGQANYGYTF
.,few,TRBJ2-5,TRBV4-1,TGCGCCAGCAGCCCCCTAGGTCTAGGTACAGAGACCCAGTACTTC,CASSPLGLGTETQYF
.,.,TRBJ2-7,TRBV27,TGTGCCAGCAGCCCCCCTAGCTCCTACGAGCAGTACTTC,CASSPPSSYEQYF
.,.,TRBJ1-1,TRBV23-1,TGCGCCAGCAGATTAGGACAGACTGTGAACACTGAAGCTTTCTTT,CASRLGQTVNTEAFF
.,.,TRBJ2-3,TRBV7-2,TGTGCCAGTCAACCTCCTTGGGGCGGGGGCACAGATACGCAGTATTTT,CASQPPWGGGTDTQYF
TRBD2,.,TRBJ2-5,TRBV5-6,TGTGCCAGCAGCTTGGCGGCTAGCGGGGGGAGGTTAGAGACCCAGTACTTC,CASSLAASGGRLETQYF
.,few,TRBJ2-2,TRBV7-9,TGTGCCAGCAGCGAACCAGGGCCCGGGGAGCTGTTTTTT,CASSEPGPGELFF
.,.,TRBJ1-1,TRBV27,TGTGCCAGCAGTTTATTGGCGGCAGGGCAAGCTTTCTTT,CASSLLAAGQAFF
TRBD1,.,TRBJ1-2,TRBV6-5,TGTGCCAGCAACAGGGACTCAACAGGGGTCTATGGCTACACCTTC,CASNRDSTGVYGYTF
.,.,TRBJ1-2,TRBV7-6,TGTGCCAGCAGCCTGTCGCAGGGGCGTGGCTACACCTTC,CASSLSQGRGYTF
.,.,TRBJ1-5,TRBV7-2,TGTGCCAGCAGCACACCCGATAGCAATCAGCCCCAGCATTTT,CASSTPDSNQPQHF
.,few,TRBJ1-6,TRBV2,TGTGCCAGCAGTGAATGGACAGCCCGTAATTCACCCCTCCACTTT,CASSEWTARNSPLHF
TRBD2,.,TRBJ2-7,TRBV5-4,TGTGCCAGCAGCTCAAAATCGGGGGGGTCCTACGAGCAGTACTTC,CASSSKSGGSYEQYF
TRBD2,.,TRBJ2-7,TRBV18,TGTGCCAGCTCACCAAGGGGTAGCGGGGGGGCCCACGAGCAGTACTTC,CASSPRGSGGAHEQYF
.,.,TRBJ2-3,TRBV2,TGTGCCAGCCTTAAGGACTGGGCTATTACGCAGTATTTT,CASLKDWAITQYF
.,.,TRBJ1-5,TRBV6-5,TGTGCCAGCAGCCAACAGGTTAATCAGCCCCAGCATTTT,CASSQQVNQPQHF
.,.,TRBJ1-1,TRBV5-4,TGTGCCAGCAGCTTGTCGGGGGTTGAAGCTTTCTTT,CASSLSGVEAFF
.,.,TRBJ1-1,TRBV15,TGTGCCACCAGCCCTACTCCTCCGGTGAACACTGAAGCTTTCTTT,CATSPTPPVNTEAFF
TRBD2,few,TRBJ2-3,TRBV9,TGTGCCAGCAGCGTAGGGGCTAGCGGGGATCTCACAGATACGCAGTATTTT,CASSVGASGDLTDTQYF